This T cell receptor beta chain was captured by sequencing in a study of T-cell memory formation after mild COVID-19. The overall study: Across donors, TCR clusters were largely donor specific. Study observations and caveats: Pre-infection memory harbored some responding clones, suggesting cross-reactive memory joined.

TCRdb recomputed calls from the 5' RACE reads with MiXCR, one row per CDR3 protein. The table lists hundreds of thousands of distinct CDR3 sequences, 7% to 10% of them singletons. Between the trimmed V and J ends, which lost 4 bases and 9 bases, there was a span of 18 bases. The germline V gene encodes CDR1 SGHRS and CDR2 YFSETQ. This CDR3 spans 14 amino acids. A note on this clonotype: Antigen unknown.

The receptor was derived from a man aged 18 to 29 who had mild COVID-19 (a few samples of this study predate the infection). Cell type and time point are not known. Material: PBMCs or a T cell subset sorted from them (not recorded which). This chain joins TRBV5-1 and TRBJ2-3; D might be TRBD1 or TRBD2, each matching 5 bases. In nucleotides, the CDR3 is TGCGCCAGCAGCACTCTTGAGGGGTCAAGGACGCAGTATTTT. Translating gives CASSTLEGSRTQYF.